This TCR beta chain came from a study of vaccination effects on CD4 cells after COVID-19. Study at large: Every participant took two doses of the BNT162b2 or mRNA-1273 vaccine.

Study-wide results and caveats: By a late point after vaccination, infection- and vaccine-induced clones had shrunk markedly through clonal contraction.

Sequencing in the ViraFEST assay came after antigen-specific CD4+ T cells had been expanded with viral peptide pools, which were used to stimulate PBMC. Cultured cells yielded isolated CD4+ T cells after nine to ten days. Neither prior SARS-CoV-2 infection nor positive nucleocapsid antibodies were present in the vaccine recipients. Trimming removed 1 base at V and 11 bases at J, with 11 bases between. The CDR3 spans 13 residues. Germline V gene sequence: CDR1 LGHDT, CDR2 YNNKEL (reference sequence). Assay: immunoSEQ multiplex PCR; the TCRdb copy retains only in-frame clones and omits some. The profile covers tens of thousands of clones, with roughly 76% appearing a single time and 2% to 2.5% taken by the ten largest. In this sample, this clone turned up once. Its cognate antigen is unknown.

Specimen: CD4+ T cells from PBMCs cultured with HCoV-229E spike peptides, collected before COVID-19 vaccination. The sequence was collected from a human donor who received a COVID-19 vaccine. This rearrangement joins TRBV3-1 (or the pseudogene TRBV3-2) to TRBJ1-4; perhaps TRBD1 as D (6 bases). CDR3 residues: CASSQVQQGKLFF. In DNA form, the CDR3 reads TGTGCCAGCAGCCAAGTACAACAGGGTAAACTGTTTTTT.